This T cell receptor beta chain was identified in a study of T cells in Graves' hyperthyroidism and ophthalmopathy. The study, taken as a whole, reports: Through a model of 13 V-J features, ophthalmopathy was separated from stable hyperthyroidism. In the blood, most expanded thyroid clonotypes above 0.001 appeared as well.

Exclusion of a patient resulted from uncontrolled infection, other autoimmune disease, pregnancy or lactation. Amplification yielded TCR beta CDR3 regions, with RNA transcripts as the source. The primer set for the first-round RT-PCR of the TCR CDR3 was HTBI. TCRdb redid the calling of the multiplex PCR reads with MiXCR, one entry per CDR3 protein. The sample shows 350,000 to 450,000 distinct CDR3 sequences, about 14% of them seen only once. This clonotype was found many times. Its antigen is not known. The CDR3 is 15 amino acids. The trim removed 4 bases at V and 7 bases at J, leaving 6 bases unmatched. From germline, CDR1 is MNHNS and CDR2 SASEGT.

The specimen was blood. The chain joins TRBV6-1 to TRBJ1-4, with 10 positions matching TRBD1. The receptor's source is a woman aged 55-70 years with Graves' hyperthyroidism. Here the CDR3 DNA reads TGTGCCAGCAGTGGAGACAGGGGGCGGGGTGAAAAACTGTTTTTT. Amino acids: CASSGDRGRGEKLFF.